This TCR beta chain was sequenced in a study of OX40 agonist ivuxolimab in advanced cancers. Study summary: At 0.01 to 10 mg/kg, ivuxolimab was administered intravenously to patients every 2 weeks.

Trimming took 4 bases from V and 4 from J, leaving 7 bases between them. The CDR3 has 12 residues. In germline, CDR1 is MGHDK, CDR2 SYGVNS. Profiling relied on immunoSEQ multiplex PCR, and the TCRdb table lists in-frame clones only, not all of them. This sample has roughly 98,000 clones; about 80% occur once, and the top ten carry about 1.5%. About this clone: The antigen is undetermined.

The study's findings and limits: Clonal expansion was among the lowest in partial responders at 0.1-3.0 mg/kg, especially CD8+.

This TCR derives from an adult with an advanced solid tumor such as melanoma, head and neck, liver or kidney cancer. The sample consisted of CD4+ or CD8+ T cells sorted from blood, taken in a trial of the OX40 agonist ivuxolimab. The rearrangement links TRBV25-1 to TRBJ1-2; unclear D gene. CDR3 amino acids: CASSVLGYGYTF. CDR3 nucleotide sequence: TGTGCCAGCAGTGTGTTGGGCTATGGCTACACCTTC.